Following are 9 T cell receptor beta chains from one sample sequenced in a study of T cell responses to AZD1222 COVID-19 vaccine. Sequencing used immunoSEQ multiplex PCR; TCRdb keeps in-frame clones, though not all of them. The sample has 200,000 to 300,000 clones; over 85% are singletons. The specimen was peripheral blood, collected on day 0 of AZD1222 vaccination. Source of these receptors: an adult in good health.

CDR3 sequence reads: CATSDPTRGTQYF. The CDR3 DNA is TGTGCCACCAGTGACCCGACCAGGGGGACGCAGTATTTT. V and J are TRBV24-1 and TRBJ2-3; 7 nucleotides agree with TRBD1. CDR1 is KGHDR and CDR2 is SFDVKD in the germline V gene. The CDR3 consists of 13 residues. With 4 bases clipped from V and 9 bases from J, the junction kept 6 bases outside the gene matches.

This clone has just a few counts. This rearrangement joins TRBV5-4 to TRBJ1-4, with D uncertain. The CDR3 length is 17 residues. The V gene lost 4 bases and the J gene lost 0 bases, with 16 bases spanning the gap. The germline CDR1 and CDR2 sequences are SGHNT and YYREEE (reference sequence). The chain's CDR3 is CASSKHSLFPTNEKLFF. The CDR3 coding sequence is TGTGCCAGCAGCAAGCACAGTCTCTTTCCAACTAATGAAAAACTGTTTTTT.

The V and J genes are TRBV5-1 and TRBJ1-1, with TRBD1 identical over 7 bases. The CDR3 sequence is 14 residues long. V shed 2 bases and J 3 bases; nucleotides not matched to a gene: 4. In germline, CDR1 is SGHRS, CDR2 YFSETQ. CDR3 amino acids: CASSFSQGDTEAFF. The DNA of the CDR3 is TGCGCCAGCAGCTTTTCCCAGGGGGACACTGAAGCTTTCTTT.

DNA for the CDR3: TGTGCCTGGAGTAGGTGGGACACGGAATACACTGAAGCTTTCTTT. The encoded protein is CAWSRWDTEYTEAFF. The chain is built from TRBV30 and TRBJ1-1; the D gene is possibly TRBD1 (6 bases). This CDR3 has 15 amino acids. The V end was cut by 2 bases, the J end by 3 bases, with 16 bases between. Germline V CDR1 and CDR2: GTSNPN, SVGIG (reference sequence).

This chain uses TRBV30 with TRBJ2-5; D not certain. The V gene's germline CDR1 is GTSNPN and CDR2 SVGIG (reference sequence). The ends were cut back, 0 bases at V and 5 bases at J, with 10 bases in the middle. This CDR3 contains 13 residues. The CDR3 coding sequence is TGTGCCTGGAGTGTACGTTGGCCGGAGACCCAGTACTTC. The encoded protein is CAWSVRWPETQYF.

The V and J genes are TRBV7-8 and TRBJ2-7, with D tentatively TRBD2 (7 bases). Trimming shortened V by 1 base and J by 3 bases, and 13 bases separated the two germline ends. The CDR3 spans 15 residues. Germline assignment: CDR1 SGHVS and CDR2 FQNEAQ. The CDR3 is CASSLGGGPGYEQYF. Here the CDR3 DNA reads TGTGCCAGCAGCTTAGGGGGGGGCCCGGGCTACGAGCAGTACTTC.

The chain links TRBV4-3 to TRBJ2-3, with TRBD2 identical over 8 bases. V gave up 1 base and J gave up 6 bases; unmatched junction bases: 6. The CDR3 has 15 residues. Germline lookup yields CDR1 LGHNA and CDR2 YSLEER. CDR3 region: CASSQAAGVGDTQYF. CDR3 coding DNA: TGCGCCAGCAGCCAAGCAGCGGGGGTTGGCGATACGCAGTATTTT.

CDR3 in DNA: TGTGCCAGCAGCCGGACGGAGAAGGAGGCTTTCTTT. Amino acid sequence: CASSRTEKEAFF. The J gene is TRBJ1-1, the V gene TRBV4-2; D not resolved. Germline V CDR1 and CDR2: LGHNA, YNFKEQ. V shed 4 bases and J shed 11 bases, with 14 bases lying between them. The CDR3 spans 12 residues.

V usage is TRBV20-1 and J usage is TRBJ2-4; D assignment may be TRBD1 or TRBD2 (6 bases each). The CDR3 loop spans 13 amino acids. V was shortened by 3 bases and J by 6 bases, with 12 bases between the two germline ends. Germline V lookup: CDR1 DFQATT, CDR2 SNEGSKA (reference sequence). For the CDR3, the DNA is TGCAGTGCTAGTACTGGAGGGGGAAACATTCAGTACTTC. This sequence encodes CSASTGGGNIQYF.